Sequencing of this TCR beta chain was carried out in a study of regulatory T cells in long-lasting Graves disease. Relying on iRepertoire HTBI primers and Arm-PCR of CDR3 regions, the team built TCR beta libraries. TCRdb used MiXCR to reprocess the multiplex PCR reads, holding one entry per CDR3 protein. The sample shows about 620,000 distinct CDR3 sequences, 16% of them seen only once. Time point denoted: newly diagnosed GD, antithyroid drugs for less than 3 months. The TCR library was made from RNA extracted from PBMCs. Deletions cut 0 bases from V and 1 base from J, with 6 bases between. The CDR3 totals 14 residues. CDR1 and CDR2 from the germline V gene are MNHEY and SVGAGI. The same data also contributed to another study, on T cells in Graves' hyperthyroidism and ophthalmopathy. This second report adds: For Graves' hyperthyroidism to be stable, ophthalmopathy could not progress within 18 months.

The origin of this receptor is a woman in her thirties with Graves disease. The rearrangement joins TRBV6-5 to TRBJ1-1; D is uncertain. The specimen was peripheral blood mononuclear cells (PBMCs), collected at new diagnosis, from a patient treated with antithyroid drugs. CDR3 in DNA: TGTGCCAGCAGTTACTCGACGAGGAACACTGAAGCTTTCTTT. Amino acids: CASSYSTRNTEAFF.